Listed below are T cell receptor beta chains from one sample, sequenced in a study of radiation and T cells in renal cell carcinoma. Generated by immunoSEQ multiplex PCR, the TCRdb table keeps only in-frame clones and is missing some. Of around 64,000 clones in the sample, 60% to 85% were seen once. The sequencing used blood, collected from a patient whose treatment included radiotherapy and nephrectomy. The source of these receptors is a man aged 60 to 69 with renal cell carcinoma. Both conserved end residues are part of each CDR3. The D gene is left open where the match is weak. Clone size is shown for a subset of rows, as once, few, many or a class of expanded clone.

cdr3_length,clone_size,v_call,j_call,d_call,cdr3_aa,cdr3_nt
11,.,TRBV11-3,TRBJ2-1,.,CASSEQNEQFF,TGTGCCAGCAGCGAACAAAATGAGCAGTTCTTC
15,.,TRBV9,TRBJ1-1,TRBD1,CASSVEFEDRGEAFF,TGTGCCAGCAGCGTAGAGTTTGAGGACAGGGGAGAAGCTTTCTTT
12,.,TRBV18,TRBJ1-1,.,CASSQERGEAFF,TGTGCCAGCTCACAAGAAAGGGGTGAAGCTTTCTTT
14,few,TRBV7-2,TRBJ1-2,.,CASSLGFDNYGYTF,TGTGCCAGCAGCTTAGGGTTTGATAACTATGGCTACACCTTC
14,.,TRBV30,TRBJ1-2,.,CAWSEERGNYGYTF,TGTGCCTGGAGTGAGGAAAGGGGGAACTATGGCTACACCTTC
11,few,TRBV21-1,TRBJ1-2,.,CASCDRAGYTF,TGTGCCAGCTGCGACAGGGCTGGCTACACCTTC
15,.,TRBV6-5,TRBJ2-1,.,CASSYDALAYNEQFF,TGTGCCAGCAGTTACGACGCATTAGCCTACAATGAGCAGTTCTTC
15,.,TRBV7-6,TRBJ2-5,TRBD1,CASSATGERGETQYF,TGTGCCAGCAGCGCGACAGGGGAAAGGGGAGAGACCCAGTACTTC
14,.,TRBV9,TRBJ1-2,.,CASSVDSLVGGYTF,TGTGCCAGCAGCGTAGATTCCCTTGTCGGTGGCTACACCTTC
13,.,TRBV7-9,TRBJ2-3,.,CASSYQLTDTQYF,TGTGCCAGCAGTTATCAACTTACAGATACGCAGTATTTT
17,.,TRBV15,TRBJ1-5,.,CATSGTGTLYSNQPQHF,TGTGCCACCAGCGGAACCGGGACACTTTATAGCAATCAGCCCCAGCATTTT
15,.,TRBV14,TRBJ2-1,.,CASSHSTGTGNEQFF,TGTGCCAGCAGCCATTCAACAGGGACTGGAAATGAGCAGTTCTTC
12,medium-sized,TRBV16,TRBJ2-7,TRBD2,CASSQAGDRKYF,TGTGCCAGCAGCCAAGCGGGGGATAGGAAGTACTTC
14,.,TRBV5-8,TRBJ2-3,TRBD2,CASSLGTTADTQYF,TGTGCCAGCAGCCTCGGGACTACCGCAGATACGCAGTATTTT
14,.,TRBV10-3,TRBJ2-7,.,CAISESRDGYEQYF,TGTGCCATCAGTGAGTCGCGGGACGGGTACGAGCAGTACTTC
15,few,TRBV28,TRBJ1-5,TRBD1,CASRGTGGVEQPQHF,TGTGCCAGCAGGGGAACAGGGGGGGTGGAACAGCCCCAGCATTTT
12,few,TRBV10-2,TRBJ1-1,.,CASSGEKLVAFF,TGCGCCAGCAGTGGGGAGAAACTGGTAGCTTTCTTT
16,.,TRBV27,TRBJ1-5,.,CASSSLGGTSNQPQHF,TGTGCCAGCAGTTCCTTGGGGGGGACGAGCAATCAGCCCCAGCATTTT
13,.,TRBV27,TRBJ1-2,.,CASRPGDAYGYTF,TGTGCCAGCAGACCTGGGGACGCCTATGGCTACACCTTC
14,.,TRBV5-1,TRBJ1-1,.,CASSSGETVTEAFF,TGCGCCAGCAGCTCGGGGGAAACGGTGACTGAAGCTTTCTTT
17,.,TRBV5-1,TRBJ1-3,.,CASSPGGTSRSGNTIYF,TGCGCCAGCAGCCCTGGGGGCACAAGCAGGTCTGGAAACACCATATATTTT
13,.,TRBV11-3,TRBJ2-2,.,CASSLGVTGELFF,TGTGCCAGCAGCTTAGGGGTCACCGGGGAGCTGTTTTTT
15,few,TRBV5-1,TRBJ2-2,.,CASSLAQGVSGELFF,TGCGCCAGCAGCTTGGCACAGGGAGTTTCCGGGGAGCTGTTTTTT
16,.,TRBV27,TRBJ2-3,TRBD1,CASSLTGTGETDTQYF,TGTGCCAGCAGTTTAACCGGGACAGGGGAAACAGATACGCAGTATTTT
16,.,TRBV25-1,TRBJ1-3,.,CASSDFPGYSGNTIYF,TGTGCCAGCAGTGATTTTCCAGGCTACTCTGGAAACACCATATATTTT
15,.,TRBV9,TRBJ2-7,.,CASSVAGGNLGEQYF,TGTGCCAGCAGCGTTGCCGGGGGCAATTTGGGCGAGCAGTACTTC
18,.,TRBV5-1,TRBJ2-2,TRBD2,CASSLEGLAGAATGELFF,TGCGCCAGCAGCTTGGAGGGACTAGCGGGAGCCGCCACCGGGGAGCTGTTTTTT
13,.,TRBV19,TRBJ2-1,.,CASSGGSYNEQFF,TGTGCCAGTAGTGGCGGTTCCTACAATGAGCAGTTCTTC
14,.,TRBV12-5,TRBJ2-5,.,CASGQGAGQETQYF,TGTGCTAGTGGTCAAGGAGCGGGACAGGAGACCCAGTACTTC
15,.,TRBV12-1,TRBJ2-2,.,CASSFFLSNTGELFF,TGTGCCAGCAGCTTTTTCCTTTCGAACACCGGGGAGCTGTTTTTT
15,.,TRBV2,TRBJ2-3,.,CASSEEWEWVDTQYF,TGTGCCAGCAGTGAGGAGTGGGAGTGGGTAGATACGCAGTATTTT
14,once,TRBV6-6,TRBJ2-3,.,CASSPRTGTDTQYF,TGTGCCAGCAGTCCAAGGACAGGCACAGATACGCAGTATTTT
15,.,TRBV5-1,TRBJ2-1,TRBD2,CASSSGLAGGGEQFF,TGCGCCAGCAGCTCCGGACTAGCAGGAGGAGGTGAGCAGTTCTTC
15,.,TRBV15,TRBJ2-7,TRBD2,CATSRDNLAGGEQYF,TGTGCCACCAGCAGAGATAATCTAGCGGGGGGCGAGCAGTACTTC
15,.,TRBV7-2,TRBJ2-7,TRBD2,CASSLGLAMETAPYF,TGTGCCAGCAGCTTAGGACTAGCTATGGAGACCGCGCCGTACTTC
14,few,TRBV11-2,TRBJ1-5,TRBD1,CASSFQGAGQPQHF,TGTGCCAGCAGCTTTCAGGGGGCTGGGCAGCCCCAGCATTTT
12,.,TRBV19,TRBJ2-1,.,CATSQGWDEQFF,TGTGCCACCTCTCAGGGGTGGGATGAGCAGTTCTTC
15,.,TRBV7-9,TRBJ2-1,.,CASSPKDRLGAEQFF,TGTGCCAGCAGCCCAAAGGACAGATTGGGAGCCGAGCAGTTCTTC
14,few,TRBV4-3,TRBJ1-3,.,CASSQTTSGNTIYF,TGCGCCAGCAGCCAAACTACCTCTGGAAACACCATATATTTT
14,.,TRBV5-1,TRBJ2-1,TRBD1,CASTLDRGNNEQFF,TGCGCCAGCACCCTGGACAGGGGAAACAATGAGCAGTTCTTC
13,.,TRBV5-8,TRBJ2-5,.,CASSFGRRETQYF,TGTGCCAGCAGCTTCGGAAGAAGGGAGACCCAGTACTTC
13,.,TRBV9,TRBJ2-2,.,CASSATSFGELFF,TGTGCCAGCAGCGCTACTAGCTTCGGGGAGCTGTTTTTT